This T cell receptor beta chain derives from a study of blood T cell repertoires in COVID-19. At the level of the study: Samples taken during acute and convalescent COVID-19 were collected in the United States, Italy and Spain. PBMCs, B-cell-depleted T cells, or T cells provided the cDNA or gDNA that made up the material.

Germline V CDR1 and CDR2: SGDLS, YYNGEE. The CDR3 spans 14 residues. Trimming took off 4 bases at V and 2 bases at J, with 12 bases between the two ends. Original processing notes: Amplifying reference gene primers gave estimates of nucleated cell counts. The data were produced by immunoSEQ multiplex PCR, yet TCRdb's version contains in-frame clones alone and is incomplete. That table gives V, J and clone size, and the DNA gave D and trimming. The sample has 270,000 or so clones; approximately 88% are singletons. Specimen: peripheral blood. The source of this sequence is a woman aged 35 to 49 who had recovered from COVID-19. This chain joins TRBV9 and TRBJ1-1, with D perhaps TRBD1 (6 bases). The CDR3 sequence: CASSPRQENTEAFF. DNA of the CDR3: TGTGCCAGCAGCCCCAGACAGGAAAACACTGAAGCTTTCTTT.